A selection of T cell receptor beta chains follows, all from one sample in a study of cytomegalovirus exposure and HLA in healthy donors. The table came from immunoSEQ multiplex PCR; TCRdb's copy has only in-frame clones and leaves some out. Its listing shows about 130,000 clones. Material for sequencing was PBMCs. Receptor source: a woman in her 40s in good health and CMV-seropositive. CDR3s leave out the opening cysteine and the closing phenylalanine or tryptophan. Fields, in order: J gene, V gene, CDR3 protein.

J: TRBJ1-1; V: TRBV5-6; CDR3: ASSFGQNTEAF
J: TRBJ2-1; V: TRBV5-1; CDR3: ASSFTGSPNEQF
J: TRBJ2-7; V: TRBV11-2; CDR3: ASSRQGIYEQY
J: TRBJ2-3; V: TRBV21-1; CDR3: ASSKQTGTDTQY
J: TRBJ2-3; V: TRBV27; CDR3: ASSTTLAVITDTQY
J: TRBJ1-5; V: TRBV19; CDR3: ASSTGSSQPQH
J: TRBJ2-7; V: TRBV30; CDR3: AWSVDSQGAYEQY
J: TRBJ1-5; V: TRBV29-1; CDR3: SVRTGGGQPQH
J: TRBJ2-5; V: TRBV19; CDR3: ASSITFQETQY
J: TRBJ2-7; V: TRBV5-4; CDR3: ASSSRDRDYEQY
J: TRBJ2-2; V: TRBV19; CDR3: ASSIEDRNTGELF
J: TRBJ1-2; V: TRBV7-9; CDR3: ASSDRTGLSPNYGYT
J: TRBJ2-2; V: TRBV19; CDR3: ASSIRSGVSNTGELF
J: TRBJ1-2; V: TRBV15; CDR3: ATSRERGTGYGYT
J: TRBJ2-5; V: TRBV9; CDR3: ASSVGSGEWETQY
J: TRBJ2-2; V: TRBV6-1; CDR3: ASISEGNTGELF
J: TRBJ1-1; V: TRBV30; CDR3: AWSGGTGNTEAF
J: TRBJ1-4; V: TRBV5-8; CDR3: ASSLAGTGWEKLF
J: TRBJ1-2; V: TRBV9; CDR3: ASSVGQGYYGYT
J: TRBJ2-7; V: TRBV28; CDR3: ASSFRAPLSYEQY
J: TRBJ2-4; V: TRBV4-1; CDR3: ASSQDQGLYAKNIQY
J: TRBJ2-1; V: TRBV4-2; CDR3: ASSQDHEVLEQF
J: TRBJ2-1; V: TRBV19; CDR3: ASSNRDKYNEQF
J: TRBJ1-5; V: TRBV10-3; CDR3: AISEGQGNQPQH
J: TRBJ2-7; V: TRBV9; CDR3: ASSVGARDSTSYEQY
J: TRBJ2-1; V: TRBV27; CDR3: ASSFVGLADNEQF
J: TRBJ2-7; V: TRBV7-8; CDR3: ASSLAQTAWYYEQY
J: TRBJ1-2; V: TRBV11-2; CDR3: ASSPDSVSNYGYT
J: TRBJ1-5; V: TRBV5-6; CDR3: ASRGWGHGNQPQH
J: NA; V: TRBV5-1; CDR3: ASSLQGNAKSYEQY
J: TRBJ1-5; V: TRBV7-2; CDR3: ASSSRGDQPQH
J: TRBJ1-4; V: TRBV11-2; CDR3: ASSLIPETANEKLF
J: TRBJ1-1; V: TRBV6-6; CDR3: ASSYSAGVSTEAF
J: TRBJ2-3; V: TRBV9; CDR3: ASSVASASTDTQY
J: TRBJ2-7; V: TRBV15; CDR3: ATSEYLSYEQY
J: TRBJ2-6; V: TRBV27; CDR3: ASSLGPGQALTGANVLT
J: TRBJ1-5; V: TRBV5-1; CDR3: ASSPEGNQPQH
J: TRBJ2-1; V: TRBV5-1; CDR3: ASSSGLAGVGRNEQF
J: TRBJ1-2; V: TRBV5-1; CDR3: ASSTPGHPDYGYT
J: TRBJ2-5; V: TRBV15; CDR3: ATSRDLGAKETQY
J: TRBJ1-5; V: TRBV5-1; CDR3: ASSIGTGGNQPQH
J: TRBJ1-2; V: TRBV7-3; CDR3: ASSLSGGVNYGYT
J: TRBJ1-1; V: TRBV5-6; CDR3: ASSSPSRGPQAF
J: TRBJ2-3; V: TRBV9; CDR3: ASSVLSTDTQY
J: TRBJ2-7; V: TRBV29-1; CDR3: SVVPAGASYEQY
J: TRBJ1-2; V: TRBV27; CDR3: ASSLSGTGGTYGYT
J: TRBJ1-5; V: TRBV6-6; CDR3: ASSYRGTGENQPQH
J: TRBJ1-4; V: TRBV4-1; CDR3: ASSQDDTGFEKLF
J: TRBJ2-5; V: TRBV5-1; CDR3: ASSSGLAGETQY
J: TRBJ1-1; V: TRBV19; CDR3: ASKEAAGVNTEAF
J: NA; V: TRBV6-5; CDR3: ASTATGSSYEQY
J: TRBJ1-1; V: TRBV27; CDR3: ASSLFRGQESTEAF
J: TRBJ2-7; V: TRBV5-4; CDR3: ASSPLAGVSNEQY
J: TRBJ1-3; V: TRBV7-3; CDR3: ASSPSGGFGNTIY